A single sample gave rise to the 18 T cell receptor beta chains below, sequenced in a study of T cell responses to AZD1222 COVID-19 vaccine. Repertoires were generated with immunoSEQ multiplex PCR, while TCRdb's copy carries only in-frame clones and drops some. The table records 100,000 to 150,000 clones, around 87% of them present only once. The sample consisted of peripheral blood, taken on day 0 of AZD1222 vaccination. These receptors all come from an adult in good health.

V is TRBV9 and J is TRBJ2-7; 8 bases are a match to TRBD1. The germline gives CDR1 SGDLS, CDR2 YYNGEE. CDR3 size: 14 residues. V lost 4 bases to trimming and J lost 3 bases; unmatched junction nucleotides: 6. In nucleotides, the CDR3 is TGTGCCAGCAGCCCTTGGACAGGGTACTACGAGCAGTACTTC. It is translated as CASSPWTGYYEQYF.

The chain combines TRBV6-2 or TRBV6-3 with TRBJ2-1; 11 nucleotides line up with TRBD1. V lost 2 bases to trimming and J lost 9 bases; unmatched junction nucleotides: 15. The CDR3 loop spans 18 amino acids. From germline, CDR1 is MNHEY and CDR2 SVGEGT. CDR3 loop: CASSYAGTGGFWLGEQFF. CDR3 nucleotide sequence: TGTGCCAGCAGTTACGCTGGGACAGGGGGTTTTTGGTTAGGTGAGCAGTTCTTC.

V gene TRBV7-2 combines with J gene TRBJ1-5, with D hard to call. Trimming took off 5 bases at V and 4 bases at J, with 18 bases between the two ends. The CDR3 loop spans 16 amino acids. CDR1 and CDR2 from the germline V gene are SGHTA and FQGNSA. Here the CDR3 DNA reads TGTGCCAGCAGCCTTTATCCCCCCGGGAGTAATCAGCCCCAGCATTTT. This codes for CASSLYPPGSNQPQHF.

The CDR3 DNA reads as TGCGCCAGCAGCCACGGACAGGGACGCTATGGCTACACCTTC. Amino acid sequence: CASSHGQGRYGYTF. The chain joins TRBV5-1 to TRBJ1-2; the match to TRBD1 covers 8 bases. J gave up 4 bases and V 4 bases, and 6 bases lay outside the gene matches. The CDR3 sequence is 14 residues long. Looked up from germline, CDR1 is SGHRS and CDR2 is YFSETQ.

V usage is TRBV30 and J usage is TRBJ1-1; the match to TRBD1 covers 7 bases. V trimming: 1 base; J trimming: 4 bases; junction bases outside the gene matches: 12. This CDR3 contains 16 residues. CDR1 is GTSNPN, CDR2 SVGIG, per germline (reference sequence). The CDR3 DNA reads TGTGCCTGGAGTGGCCAAGGAGACAGGGAGGGCACTGAAGCTTTCTTT. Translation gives CAWSGQGDREGTEAFF. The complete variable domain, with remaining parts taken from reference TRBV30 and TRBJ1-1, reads SQTIHQWPATLVQPVGSPLSLECTVEGTSNPNLYWYRQAAGRGLQLLFYSVGIGQISSEVPQNLSASRPQDRQFILSSKKLLLSDSGFYLCAWSGQGDREGTEAFFGQGTRLTVV.

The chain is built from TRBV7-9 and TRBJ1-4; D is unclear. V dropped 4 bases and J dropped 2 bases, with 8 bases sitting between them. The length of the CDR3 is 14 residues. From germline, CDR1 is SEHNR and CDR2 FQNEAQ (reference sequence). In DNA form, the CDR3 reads TGTGCCAGCAGCTCTACTCAGACTAATGAAAAACTGTTTTTT. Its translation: CASSSTQTNEKLFF. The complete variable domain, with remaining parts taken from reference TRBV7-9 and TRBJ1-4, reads DTGVSQNPRHKITKRGQNVTFRCDPISEHNRLYWYRQTLGQGPEFLTYFQNEAQLEKSRLLSDRFSAERPKGSFSTLEIQRTEQGDSAMYLCASSSTQTNEKLFFGSGTQLSVL.

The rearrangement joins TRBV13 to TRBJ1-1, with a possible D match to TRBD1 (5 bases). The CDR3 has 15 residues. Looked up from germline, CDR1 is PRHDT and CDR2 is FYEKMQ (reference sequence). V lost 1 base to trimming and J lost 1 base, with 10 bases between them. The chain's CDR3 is CASSLEAGSNTEAFF. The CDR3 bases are TGTGCCAGCAGCTTAGAGGCAGGGTCGAACACTGAAGCTTTCTTT.

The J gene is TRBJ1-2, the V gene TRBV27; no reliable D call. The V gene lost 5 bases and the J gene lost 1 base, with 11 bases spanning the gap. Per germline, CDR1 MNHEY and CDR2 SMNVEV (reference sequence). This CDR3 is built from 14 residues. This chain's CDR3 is CASSPSKDNYGYTF. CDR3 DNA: TGTGCCAGCAGTCCTTCTAAGGATAACTATGGCTACACCTTC.

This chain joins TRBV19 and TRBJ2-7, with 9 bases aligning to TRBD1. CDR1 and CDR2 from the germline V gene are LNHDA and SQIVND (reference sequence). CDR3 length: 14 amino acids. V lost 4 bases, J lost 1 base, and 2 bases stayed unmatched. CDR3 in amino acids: CASSTDRGSYEQYF. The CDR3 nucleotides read TGTGCCAGTAGTACGGACAGGGGATCCTACGAGCAGTACTTC.

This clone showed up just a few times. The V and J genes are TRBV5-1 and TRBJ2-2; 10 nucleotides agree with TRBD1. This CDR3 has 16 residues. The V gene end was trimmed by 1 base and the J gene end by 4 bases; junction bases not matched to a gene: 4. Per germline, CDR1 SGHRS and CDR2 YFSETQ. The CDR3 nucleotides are TGCGCCAGCAGCTTGAGCGGGACAGGGGCCACCGGGGAGCTGTTTTTT. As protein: CASSLSGTGATGELFF. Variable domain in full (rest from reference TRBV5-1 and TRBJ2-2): KAGVTQTPRYLIKTRGQQVTLSCSPISGHRSVSWYQQTPGQGLQFLFEYFSETQRNKGNFPGRFSGRQFSNSRSEMNVSTLELGDSALYLCASSLSGTGATGELFFGEGSRLTVL.

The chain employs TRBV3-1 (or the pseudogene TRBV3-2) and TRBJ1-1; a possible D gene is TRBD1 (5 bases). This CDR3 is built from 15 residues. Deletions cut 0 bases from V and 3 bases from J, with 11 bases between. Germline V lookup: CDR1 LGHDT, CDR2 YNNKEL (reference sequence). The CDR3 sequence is CASSQEGGQDTEAFF. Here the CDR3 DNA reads TGTGCCAGCAGCCAAGAGGGCGGACAAGACACTGAAGCTTTCTTT.

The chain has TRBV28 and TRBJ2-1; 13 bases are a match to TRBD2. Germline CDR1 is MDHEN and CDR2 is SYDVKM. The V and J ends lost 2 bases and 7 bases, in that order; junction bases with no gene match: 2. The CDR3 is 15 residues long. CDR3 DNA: TGTGCCAGCAGTTTAACTAGCGGGAGGGGTAATGAGCAGTTCTTC. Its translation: CASSLTSGRGNEQFF.

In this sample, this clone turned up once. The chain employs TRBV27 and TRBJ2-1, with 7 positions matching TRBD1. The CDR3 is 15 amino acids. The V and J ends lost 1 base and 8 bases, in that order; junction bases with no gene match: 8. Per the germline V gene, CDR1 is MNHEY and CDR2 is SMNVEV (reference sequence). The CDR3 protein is CASSLYLGGPHEQFF. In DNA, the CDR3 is TGTGCCAGCAGTTTATATTTAGGGGGCCCCCATGAGCAGTTCTTC.

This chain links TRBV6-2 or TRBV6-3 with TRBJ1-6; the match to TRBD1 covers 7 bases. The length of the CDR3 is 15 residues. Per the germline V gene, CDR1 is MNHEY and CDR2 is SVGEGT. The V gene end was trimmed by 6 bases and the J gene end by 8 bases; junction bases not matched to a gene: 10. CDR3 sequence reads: CASSLRGQGDSPLHF. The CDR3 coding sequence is TGTGCCAGCAGCCTCCGGGGGCAGGGGGATTCACCCCTCCACTTT.

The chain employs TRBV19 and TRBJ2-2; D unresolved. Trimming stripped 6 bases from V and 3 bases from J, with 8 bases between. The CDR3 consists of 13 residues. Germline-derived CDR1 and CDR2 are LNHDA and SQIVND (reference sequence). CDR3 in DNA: TGTGCCAGTAGCCGCGACCACACCGGGGAGCTGTTTTTT. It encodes CASSRDHTGELFF.

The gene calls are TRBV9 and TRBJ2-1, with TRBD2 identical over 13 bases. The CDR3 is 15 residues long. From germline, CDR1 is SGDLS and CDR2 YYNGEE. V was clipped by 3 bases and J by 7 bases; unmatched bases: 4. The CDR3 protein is CASSGGLAGMNEQFF. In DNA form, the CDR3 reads TGTGCCAGCAGCGGGGGACTAGCGGGGATGAATGAGCAGTTCTTC.

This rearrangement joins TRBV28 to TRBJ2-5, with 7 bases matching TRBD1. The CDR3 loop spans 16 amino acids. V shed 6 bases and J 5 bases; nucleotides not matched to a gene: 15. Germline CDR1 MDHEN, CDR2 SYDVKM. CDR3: CASSPADRVGWETQYF. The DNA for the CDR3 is TGTGCCAGCAGCCCCGCCGACAGGGTGGGGTGGGAGACCCAGTACTTC.

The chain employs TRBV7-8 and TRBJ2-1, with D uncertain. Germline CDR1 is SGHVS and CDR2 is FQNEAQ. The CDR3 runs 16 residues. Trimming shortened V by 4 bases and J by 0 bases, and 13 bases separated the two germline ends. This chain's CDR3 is CASSYSTSSSYNEQFF. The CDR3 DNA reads TGTGCCAGCAGCTACTCTACATCGAGCTCCTACAATGAGCAGTTCTTC.